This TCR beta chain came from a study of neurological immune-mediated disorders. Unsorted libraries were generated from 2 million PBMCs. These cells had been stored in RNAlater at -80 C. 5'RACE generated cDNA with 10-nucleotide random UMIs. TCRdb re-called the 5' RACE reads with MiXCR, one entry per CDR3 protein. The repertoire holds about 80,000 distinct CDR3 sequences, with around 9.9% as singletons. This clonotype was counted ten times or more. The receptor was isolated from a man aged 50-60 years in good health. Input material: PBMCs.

The CDR3 region has the DNA TGTGCCAGCAGTTACTACGAGGGAGAGCAGTTCTTC. It translates to CASSYYEGEQFF. This chain uses TRBV6-6 with TRBJ2-1, with TRBD2 as a possible D gene (5 bases). Germline CDR1 MNHNY, CDR2 SVGAGI (reference sequence). The CDR3 has 12 residues. The germline V and J ends were trimmed by 1 base and 10 bases, with 8 bases remaining between them.